This TCR beta chain was found in a study of radiotherapy plus CTLA-4 blockade in lung cancer. Study-level information: Objective responses arose in about 17% of patients, and 25% to 40% experienced disease control. Whole-study results and caveats: Early clonal dynamics of blood T cells, together with interferon-beta, were reported as the best response predictor. TCR clones originating in tumors grew in number in blood after radiotherapy plus ipilimumab.

The method was immunoSEQ multiplex PCR; TCRdb's version includes in-frame clones alone and lacks a portion of them. The sample gives about 88,000 clones, about three quarters of which show up once; about 14% is in the top ten. Those patients who had chemo-refractory metastatic non-small-cell lung cancer were given focal radiation along with CTLA-4 blockade through ipilimumab. This clone was seen more than once but under ten times. Its antigen is not identified. The CDR3 covers 15 residues. The V and J ends lost 5 bases and 0 bases respectively, with 11 bases between them. The V gene's germline CDR1 is PRHDT and CDR2 FYEKMQ (reference sequence).

This specimen consisted of peripheral blood, obtained from a patient treated with radiotherapy plus ipilimumab. The chain uses TRBV13 and TRBJ2-1; no reliable D call. The sequence derives from a human donor with non-small cell lung cancer that progressed on radiotherapy plus ipilimumab. CDR3 nucleotides: TGTGCCAGCAGCCCGACTCGTAGCTCCTACAATGAGCAGTTCTTC. Translated, it gives CASSPTRSSYNEQFF.